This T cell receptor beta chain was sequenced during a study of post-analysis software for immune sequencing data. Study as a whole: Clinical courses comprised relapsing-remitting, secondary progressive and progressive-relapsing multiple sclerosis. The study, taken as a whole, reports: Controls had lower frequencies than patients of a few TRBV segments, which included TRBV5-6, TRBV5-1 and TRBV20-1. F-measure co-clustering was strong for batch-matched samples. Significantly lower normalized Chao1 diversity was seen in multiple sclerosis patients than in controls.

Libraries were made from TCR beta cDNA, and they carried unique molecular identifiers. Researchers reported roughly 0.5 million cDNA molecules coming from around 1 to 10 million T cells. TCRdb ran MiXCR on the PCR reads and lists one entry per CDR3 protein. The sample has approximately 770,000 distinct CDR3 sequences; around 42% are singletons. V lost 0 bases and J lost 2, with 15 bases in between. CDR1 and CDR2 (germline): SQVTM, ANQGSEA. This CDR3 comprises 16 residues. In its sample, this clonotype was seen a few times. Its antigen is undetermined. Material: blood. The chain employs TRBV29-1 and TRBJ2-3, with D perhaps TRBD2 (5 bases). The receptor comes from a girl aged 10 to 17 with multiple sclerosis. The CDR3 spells CSVEDAGDQPTDTQYF. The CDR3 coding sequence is TGCAGCGTTGAAGATGCGGGTGATCAGCCCACAGATACGCAGTATTTT.